The 7 T cell receptor beta chains in this list originate from one sample, sequenced in a study of T-cell memory formation after mild COVID-19 (dated by TCRdb to about 2021). Libraries came from 5' RACE. The sequencer was an Illumina NovaSeq 6000. TCRdb handled the public reads itself, with Q25 trimming in fastp and clone calling in MiXCR, and kept productive beta chains. Rows with one shared CDR3 protein collapse into an entry with the most common genes and DNA. In this sample the table shows around 300,000 distinct CDR3 sequences, roughly 13% of which occur a single time. The ten largest account for approximately 22% of the sample. The sample taken for sequencing was PBMCs or a T cell subset sorted from them (not recorded which). The receptors derive from a man aged 18 to 29 who had mild COVID-19 (a few samples of this study predate the infection). The sample titles of this study are shuffled in the database, so cell type and time point are left out; the donor was told from shared clones.

The sample holds a few counts of this clonotype. This chain connects TRBV10-2 to TRBJ2-7, with TRBD2 as a possible D gene (6 bases). CDR3 length: 18 residues. Germline-derived CDR1 and CDR2 are WSHSY and SAAADI. The V end was cut by 7 bases, the J end by 5 bases, with 30 bases between. CDR3 in amino acids: CASTGRSLRGIIRNEQYF. DNA for the CDR3: TGCGCCAGCACTGGCCGATCCCTCCGGGGGATCATTCGAAACGAGCAGTACTTC.

V gene TRBV29-1 combines with J gene TRBJ2-7; tentatively, D is TRBD1 (5 bases). V was trimmed by 6 bases and J by 3 bases, leaving 12 bases between them. This CDR3 spans 12 amino acids. CDR1 and CDR2 from the germline V gene are SQVTM and ANQGSEA. The CDR3 region is CSVEDTVYEQYF. The CDR3 DNA sequence: TGCAGCGTAGAGGACACCGTCTACGAGCAGTACTTC.

This clonotype was seen just once. The V and J genes are TRBV6-2 or TRBV6-3 and TRBJ2-3; D is possibly TRBD1 (5 bases). This CDR3 spans 17 amino acids. CDR1 is MNHEY and CDR2 is SVGEGT in the germline V gene. V was clipped by 2 bases and J by 4 bases, with 19 bases between them. CDR3: CASSYTPTEDIADTQYF. In nucleotides, the CDR3 is TGTGCCAGCAGTTACACTCCGACCGAGGACATCGCAGATACGCAGTATTTT.

The chain recombines TRBV3-1 with TRBJ2-1; a possible D gene is TRBD1 (5 bases). Trimming cost V 1 base and J 4 bases, with 14 bases left between them. CDR3 size: 16 residues. Germline CDR1 is LGHDT and CDR2 is YNNKEL (reference sequence). CDR3 DNA sequence: TGTGCCAGCAGCCAAGCGTCCGGCAGGGAATACAATGAGCAGTTCTTC. It specifies CASSQASGREYNEQFF.

The chain links TRBV4-3 to TRBJ2-3; 9 bases fit TRBD2. The trim removed 0 bases at V and 4 bases at J, leaving 5 bases unmatched. This CDR3 region has 16 residues. Germline-derived CDR1 and CDR2 are LGHNA and YSLEER. The DNA of the CDR3 is TGCGCCAGCAGCCAAGAGGCCCAGCGGGGGGCAGATACGCAGTATTTT. It codes for CASSQEAQRGADTQYF.

The V and J genes are TRBV12-3 or TRBV12-4 and TRBJ1-1, with D unclear. V was shortened by 1 base and J by 4 bases, with 10 bases between the two germline ends. CDR3 size: 14 residues. Here the CDR3 reads CASSLGESGTEAFF. For the CDR3, the DNA is TGTGCCAGCAGTTTAGGGGAGAGTGGCACTGAAGCTTTCTTT.

This clonotype was detected ten times or more. This sequence joins TRBV9 and TRBJ2-1; a weak D match, TRBD2 (6 bases). Germline-derived CDR1 and CDR2 are SGDLS and YYNGEE. The V and J ends lost 4 bases and 6 bases respectively, with 17 bases between them. The CDR3 length is 15 residues. CDR3 loop: CASSNHPGLSNEQFF. CDR3 nucleotides: TGTGCCAGCAGCAACCACCCTGGACTATCCAATGAGCAGTTCTTC.